These 25 T cell receptor beta chains share one sample of origin, sequenced in a study of monozygotic twins with inflammatory bowel disease. TCRdb reprocessed the 5' RACE reads and keeps a single row for each CDR3 protein, giving no DNA. The sample's table shows 330,000 or so distinct CDR3 sequences. Sequencing was performed on blood. These receptors came from a human donor with ulcerative colitis or Crohn's disease, or a healthy co-twin of an affected twin (not recorded which).

V gene TRBV28 combines with J gene TRBJ2-1; the D gene TCRdb calls, TRBD2, cannot be checked with no DNA. The CDR3 totals 15 residues. Germline CDR1 is MDHEN and CDR2 is SYDVKM. The CDR3 sequence is CASRITGTRNNEQFF.

This CDR3 is CASSLLTRGTEAFF. The rearrangement joins TRBV5-6 to TRBJ1-1; TCRdb calls TRBD1, which cannot be checked without DNA. This CDR3 comprises 14 residues. CDR1 is SGHDT and CDR2 is YYEEEE in the germline V gene.

The gene calls are TRBV12-3 or TRBV12-4 and TRBJ2-7. The CDR3 is 13 residues long. CDR3 sequence: CASIGTTSYEQYF.

The rearrangement uses TRBV20-1 and TRBJ1-1; the TCRdb D gene call, TRBD1, has no DNA to confirm it. The CDR3 totals 15 residues. From germline, CDR1 is DFQATT and CDR2 SNEGSKA (reference sequence). This CDR3 reads CSARELKGARTEAFF.

This chain joins TRBV24-1 and TRBJ1-2; the D call from TCRdb, TRBD1, cannot be confirmed without DNA. The CDR3 has 13 residues. The germline CDR1 and CDR2 sequences are KGHDR and SFDVKD. CDR3 loop: CATSGGLNYGYTF.

This sequence joins TRBV30 and TRBJ1-2; TCRdb gives TRBD1 as the D gene, but with no DNA this cannot be confirmed. This CDR3 region has 11 residues. Germline V gene sequence: CDR1 GTSNPN, CDR2 SVGIG (reference sequence). The CDR3 sequence: CAWSGPGGYTF.

The chain recombines TRBV7-2 with TRBJ2-4. The germline gives CDR1 SGHTA, CDR2 FQGNSA. CDR3 length equals 12 residues. The CDR3 here is CASSSQLDIQYF.

This rearrangement joins TRBV10-1 to TRBJ1-1. Germline CDR1 is WNHNN and CDR2 is SYGVQD (reference sequence). The CDR3 has 14 amino acids. CDR3 loop: CASSESETSTEAFF.

The chain couples TRBV12-3 or TRBV12-4 to TRBJ2-7; TCRdb gives TRBD2 as the D gene, but with no DNA this cannot be confirmed. The CDR3 is made up of 15 amino acids. This CDR3 is CASSFTKRGNYEQYF.

This rearrangement joins TRBV20-1 to TRBJ2-4; the D call from TCRdb, TRBD1, cannot be confirmed without DNA. Germline V gene data show CDR1 as DFQATT and CDR2 as SNEGSKA (reference sequence). CDR3 length equals 15 residues. CDR3 amino acids: CSARGTPLAKNIQYF.

This chain uses TRBV20-1 with TRBJ2-5; TCRdb's D call, TRBD2, is unchecked because there is no DNA. This CDR3 is built from 13 residues. Germline V gives CDR1 DFQATT, CDR2 SNEGSKA (reference sequence). The CDR3 loop is CSARAGGQETQYF.

The chain recombines TRBV7-8 with TRBJ2-7. The CDR3 totals 15 residues. Looked up from germline, CDR1 is SGHVS and CDR2 is FQNEAQ. The CDR3 sequence is CASSFRSGSSYEQYF.

The CDR3 reads CATSDGQGSSSPLHF. This rearrangement joins TRBV24-1 to TRBJ1-6; TCRdb outputs TRBD1, but without DNA this stays unchecked. The CDR3 is made up of 15 amino acids. Germline-derived CDR1 and CDR2 are KGHDR and SFDVKD.

The rearrangement links TRBV2 to TRBJ1-2; TCRdb lists TRBD1, though no DNA is available to test this call. Germline CDR1 reads SNHLY; CDR2 reads FYNNEI. CDR3 length equals 17 residues. CDR3 region: CASSEYITGFENYGYTF.

V and J are TRBV27 and TRBJ2-3; with no DNA, the TCRdb D assignment of TRBD2 cannot be verified. Per germline, CDR1 MNHEY and CDR2 SMNVEV (reference sequence). This CDR3 is built from 18 residues. CDR3: CASSSLGTSGQLAYTQYF.

The genes are TRBV5-1 and TRBJ2-1; no DNA is available, so the TRBD2 call from TCRdb remains unchecked. In germline, CDR1 is SGHRS, CDR2 YFSETQ. The CDR3 is 17 amino acids. CDR3 residues: CASTPGPYGKTYNEQFF.

The chain carries TRBV19 and TRBJ1-5. The CDR3 spans 16 residues. Per the germline V gene, CDR1 is LNHDA and CDR2 is SQIVND (reference sequence). The chain's CDR3 is CASSTDSVRINQPQHF.

The rearrangement uses TRBV5-4 and TRBJ2-4; TCRdb names TRBD2, which stays unverified in the absence of DNA. The CDR3 covers 15 residues. Per germline, CDR1 SGHNT and CDR2 YYREEE (reference sequence). CDR3 sequence reads: CASSLEGTMGDIQYF.

The rearrangement links TRBV20-1 to TRBJ1-2. CDR1 is DFQATT and CDR2 is SNEGSKA in the germline V gene (reference sequence). This CDR3 contains 12 residues. The CDR3 loop reads CSAPESSYGYTF.

CDR3 sequence: CASSLAGSSYTF. V and J are TRBV7-9 and TRBJ1-2. The CDR3 totals 12 residues. In germline, CDR1 is SEHNR, CDR2 FQNEAQ (reference sequence).

The J gene is TRBJ1-6, the V gene TRBV9; absent DNA, TCRdb's TRBD1 call cannot be checked. The CDR3 runs to 16 residues. The V gene's germline CDR1 is SGDLS and CDR2 YYNGEE. CDR3 amino acids: CASSATGTSQYSPLHF.

This chain joins TRBV9 and TRBJ2-7; the D call from TCRdb, TRBD1, cannot be confirmed without DNA. Germline V lookup: CDR1 SGDLS, CDR2 YYNGEE. The CDR3 spans 13 residues. CDR3 protein: CASSQSGGFEQYF. Together with reference TRBV9 and TRBJ2-7, the CDR3 gives the full variable domain: DSGVTQTPKHLITATGQRVTLRCSPRSGDLSVYWYQQSLDQGLQFLIQYYNGEERAKGNILERFSAQQFPDLHSELNLSSLELGDSALYFCASSQSGGFEQYFGPGTRLTVT.

The chain joins TRBV12-3 or TRBV12-4 to TRBJ2-3; TCRdb's D gene call, TRBD1, goes unchecked for lack of DNA. This CDR3 is 14 amino acids long. The chain's CDR3 is CASSPRRGKDTQYF.

CDR3 amino acids: CASSLVTSADTQYF. This chain joins TRBV7-9 and TRBJ2-3. Germline V lookup: CDR1 SEHNR, CDR2 FQNEAQ (reference sequence). The CDR3 is made up of 14 amino acids.

The chain employs TRBV10-3 and TRBJ2-1. Germline V gives CDR1 ENHRY, CDR2 SYGVKD. This CDR3 is built from 13 residues. The CDR3 here is CAITNGLDNEQFF.